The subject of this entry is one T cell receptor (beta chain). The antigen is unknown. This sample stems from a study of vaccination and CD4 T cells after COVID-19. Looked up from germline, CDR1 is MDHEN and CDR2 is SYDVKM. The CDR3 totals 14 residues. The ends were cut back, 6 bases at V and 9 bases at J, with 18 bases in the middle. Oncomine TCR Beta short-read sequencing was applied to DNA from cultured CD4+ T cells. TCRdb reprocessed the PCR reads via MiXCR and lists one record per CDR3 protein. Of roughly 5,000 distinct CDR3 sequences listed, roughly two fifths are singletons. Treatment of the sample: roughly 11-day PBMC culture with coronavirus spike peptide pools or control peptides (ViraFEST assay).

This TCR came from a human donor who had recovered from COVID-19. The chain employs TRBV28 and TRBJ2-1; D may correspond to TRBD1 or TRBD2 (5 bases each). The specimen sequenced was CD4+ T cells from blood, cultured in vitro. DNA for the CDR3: TGTGCCAGCAGGATGGACCCGACTGGGGGTGAGCAGTTCTTC. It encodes CASRMDPTGGEQFF.